A single sample is the source of the 8 T cell receptor beta chains below, sequenced in a study of vaccination effects on CD4 cells after COVID-19. The repertoire was sequenced with immunoSEQ multiplex PCR; TCRdb's copy has only in-frame clones and lacks some. Among 30,000 to 35,000 clones listed, roughly 75% were seen once. No antigen has been assigned to these receptors. CD4+ T cells were isolated after around ten days of culture. The person had PCR-confirmed SARS-CoV-2 infection between March and December 2020. Every participant took two doses of the BNT162b2 or mRNA-1273 vaccine. The sample in question was CD4+ T cells from PBMCs cultured without peptide, obtained after COVID-19 vaccination. These receptors originate from a human donor who had a prior SARS-CoV-2 infection.

V is TRBV5-1 and J is TRBJ1-1; TRBD1 agrees at 7 bases. This CDR3 comprises 13 residues. With V trimmed by 3 bases and J by 7 bases, 6 bases remained unmatched. Germline V gene lookup returns CDR1 SGHRS and CDR2 YFSETQ. The CDR3 region has the DNA TGCGCCAGCAGCTACGGAGGGGGCAGTGAAGCTTTCTTT. Translated: CASSYGGGSEAFF.

J is TRBJ1-1 and V is TRBV11-1; unclear D gene. The CDR3 is 15 residues long. Germline CDR1 SGHAT, CDR2 FQDESV (reference sequence). V lost 1 base and J 0 bases, leaving 9 bases between the germline ends. The CDR3 coding sequence is TGTGCCAGCAGCTTAGAGTGGGGATTGAACACTGAAGCTTTCTTT. This encodes CASSLEWGLNTEAFF. The variable domain in full, with the rest retrieved from reference TRBV11-1 and TRBJ1-1, is EAEVAQSPRYKITEKSQAVAFWCDPISGHATLYWYRQILGQGPELLVQFQDESVVDDSQLPKDRFSAERLKGVDSTLKIQPAELGDSAMYLCASSLEWGLNTEAFFGQGTRLTVV.

The chain couples TRBV6-4 to TRBJ2-3; the match to TRBD2 covers 10 bases. J was trimmed by 1 base and V by 1 base; bases with no gene match: 8. CDR1 MRHNA and CDR2 SNTAGT come from the germline V gene. The CDR3 has 18 residues. Here the CDR3 reads CASSDYGGLAICTDTQYF. For the CDR3, the DNA is TGTGCCAGCAGTGACTACGGGGGACTAGCGATTTGCACAGATACGCAGTATTTT.

The chain is built from TRBV2 and TRBJ1-1, with D uncertain. Germline CDR1 reads SNHLY; CDR2 reads FYNNEI. The V end lost 10 bases, the J end lost 5 bases, and 14 bases lay between the germline ends. The CDR3 has 12 residues. The CDR3 DNA sequence: TGTGCCACCGCTCCGGGGTGGACTGAAGCTTTCTTT. Protein: CATAPGWTEAFF.

CDR3 sequence: CASSIARNTEAFF. The CDR3 nucleotides read TGTGCCAGTAGTATAGCTAGAAATACTGAAGCTTTCTTT. The V and J genes are TRBV19 and TRBJ1-1, with D unclear. Germline-derived CDR1 and CDR2 are LNHDA and SQIVND (reference sequence). V lost 1 base to trimming and J lost 5 bases, with 8 bases between them. CDR3 length equals 13 residues.

The genes are TRBV28 and TRBJ2-5, with TRBD2 matching over 8 bases. V dropped 2 bases and J dropped 5; count of bases not matched to a gene: 7. Per germline, CDR1 MDHEN and CDR2 SYDVKM. CDR3 length equals 15 residues. Here the CDR3 DNA reads TGTGCCAGCAGTTTAGTCCGGGGGGGAGGGGAGACCCAGTACTTC. It specifies CASSLVRGGGETQYF.

V and J are TRBV7-6 and TRBJ2-3, with 7 positions matching TRBD2. CDR1 and CDR2 (germline): SGHVS, FNYEAQ. The length of the CDR3 is 16 residues. J gave up 6 bases and V 1 base, and 10 bases lay outside the gene matches. CDR3 amino acids: CASSLGAAGVSDTQYF. CDR3 sequence (DNA): TGTGCCAGCAGCTTAGGGGCTGCGGGAGTATCGGATACGCAGTATTTT. Full variable domain (outside the CDR3, taken from reference TRBV7-6 and TRBJ2-3): GAGVSQSPRYKVTKRGQDVALRCDPISGHVSLYWYRQALGQGPEFLTYFNYEAQQDKSGLPNDRFSAERPEGSISTLTIQRTEQRDSAMYRCASSLGAAGVSDTQYFGPGTRLTVL.

The chain employs TRBV9 and TRBJ1-1, with no clear D. This CDR3 region has 13 residues. Trimming pared 0 bases from V and 1 base from J, leaving 4 bases between. Per germline, CDR1 SGDLS and CDR2 YYNGEE. The DNA for the CDR3 is TGTGCCAGCAGCGTAGCGGCGAACACTGAAGCTTTCTTT. Its translation: CASSVAANTEAFF.